The 2 T cell receptor beta chains in this list originate from one sample, sequenced in a study of blood T cell repertoires in COVID-19. The protocol was immunoSEQ multiplex PCR, while the TCRdb copy is restricted to in-frame clones and leaves out a portion. In the table there are approximately 670,000 clones, 80% to 90% of which are singletons. The sequenced sample consisted of peripheral blood. These receptors were collected from a woman between 18 and 30 years old with acute or convalescent COVID-19.

In DNA form, the CDR3 reads TGTGCCAGCAGCCGAGTTACCGGGACAAGGGGTAACTATGGCTACACCTTC. Translating it yields CASSRVTGTRGNYGYTF. The chain joins TRBV7-8 to TRBJ1-2; maybe TRBD1 (6 bases). V was cut by 5 bases and J by 1 base, with 20 bases left in between. The germline V gene has CDR1 SGHVS and CDR2 FQNEAQ. This CDR3 is built from 17 residues. The full variable domain, in which reference TRBV7-8 and TRBJ1-2 provide the parts outside the CDR3, is GAGVSQSPRYKVAKRGQDVALRCDPISGHVSLFWYQQALGQGPEFLTYFQNEAQLDKSGLPSDRFFAERPEGSVSTLKIQRTQQEDSAVYLCASSRVTGTRGNYGYTFGSGTRLTVV.

J is TRBJ1-2 and V is TRBV7-2, with TRBD1 matching over 10 bases. The V gene end was trimmed by 5 bases and the J gene end by 8 bases; junction bases not matched to a gene: 14. The CDR3 totals 16 residues. The germline CDR1 and CDR2 sequences are SGHTA and FQGNSA. The CDR3 here is CASSLLRQGAATGYTF. The CDR3 nucleotides read TGTGCCAGCAGCCTACTAAGACAGGGGGCGGCGACGGGCTACACCTTC.